This T cell receptor beta chain was sequenced in a study of blood T cell repertoires in COVID-19. Study as a whole: PBMCs, B-cell-depleted T cells, or T cells provided the cDNA or gDNA that made up the material.

Germline V gives CDR1 SGHNT, CDR2 YYREEE (reference sequence). This CDR3 region has 13 residues. The V end lost 1 base, the J end lost 10 bases, and 12 bases lay between the germline ends. Authors' methods: The assay estimated nucleated cells by amplifying reference gene primers. Here immunoSEQ multiplex PCR was the method, and the copy in TCRdb shows in-frame clones only, minus some. Clone size and the V and J calls come from that table; the DNA yielded D and trimming. The sample yields around 200,000 clones, 65% to 80% seen once. The rearrangement links TRBV5-4 to TRBJ2-1; no firm D call. The TCR sequence derives from a man aged 50 to 60 who had recovered from COVID-19. Sequencing used peripheral blood. CDR3 DNA sequence: TGTGCCAGCAGCTTGCTGGCTAGAGGAGAGCAGTTCTTC. This translates into CASSLLARGEQFF. The entire variable domain, with the rest obtained from reference TRBV5-4 and TRBJ2-1, is as follows: ETGVTQSPTHLIKTRGQQVTLRCSSQSGHNTVSWYQQALGQGPQFIFQYYREEENGRGNFPPRFSGLQFPNYSSELNVNALELDDSALYLCASSLLARGEQFFGPGTRLTVL.